A selection of T cell receptor beta chains follows, all from one sample in a study of T cells in localized non-small cell lung cancer. Libraries were prepared by immunoSEQ multiplex PCR; TCRdb keeps only in-frame clonotypes and omits some of them. The sample comprises about 33,000 clones, 75% to 90% of which are singletons, and more than 4% rests with the top ten. The sequences come from peripheral blood, collected before any cancer treatment. The receptor source for this set is a man aged 35 to 69 with stage I lung adenocarcinoma. Both conserved end residues are part of each CDR3. The D gene is left open where the match is weak. Clone size is given for some rows only: seen once, a few or many times, or a class if the clone is expanded.

d_call,v_call,clone_size,cdr3_aa
.,TRBV29-1,.,CSVERGGNTEAFF
.,TRBV27,.,CASSFVLSGSYNSPLHF
.,TRBV5-1,.,CAREGRSASYEQYF
.,TRBV5-1,once,CASSLSEVVTEAFF
.,TRBV6-5,once,CASSPDGGYEQYF
.,TRBV6-5,.,CASSSTQGGSYNEQFF
.,TRBV5-5,.,CASSLLDLVPLHF
.,TRBV5-6,.,CASSLPTGVYGYTF
.,TRBV10-3,.,CAISVPGTGELFF
.,TRBV18,.,CASSPAGELFF
.,TRBV7-2,.,CAMHVEAPSPVSGYTF
TRBD1,TRBV7-8,.,CASSSGSGQGVRSTEAFF
TRBD1,TRBV19,.,CASRPPGTVNTEAFF